Described below is a single T cell receptor (beta chain) sequence and its context. No cognate antigen has been identified for it. One end of the junction does not line up with germline, which may come from a read error. The data were obtained in a study of blood T cell repertoires in COVID-19 (dated by TCRdb to the early 2020s). Study-wide context: Collaborator samples came from the United States, Italy and Spain and covered acute and convalescent phases of COVID-19. The material from the prospective study consisted of cDNA or gDNA derived from T cells, B-cell-depleted T cells, or PBMCs. The dataset comprised deeply sampled blood TCRbeta repertoires from subjects exposed to, actively infected with, or recovered from COVID-19. The repertoires were released in a freely available public database meant as a resource for research on the immune response to SARS-CoV-2. Samples came from the ongoing ImmuneRACE study (first 160 participants) plus 1,254 subjects from 6 global collaborators. Nearly every sample came with metadata listing a de-identified subject ID, COVID-19 status, age in years and sex. HLA class I and class II types, where available, came from metadata supplied by the sample provider rather than from assay-based typing. The investigation overall reported the following: The amount of clinical and demographic metadata varied by source and participant and was provided uncurated.

Inclusive of the bounding cysteine and phenylalanine, the CDR3 is 14 residues long. Only the CDR3 DNA is retained, 42 bases long and in frame from the first base. Sequences SSHAT (CDR1) and FNYEAQ (CDR2) are obtained from the germline V gene (reference sequence). TCRbeta CDR3 regions were amplified from genomic DNA using the immunoSEQ Assay, a bias-controlled multiplex PCR. The authors processed their data as follows. The number of nucleated cells in each sample was estimated from the amplification of reference gene primers within the assay. To quantify the absolute abundance of each unique TCRbeta CDR3 rearrangement, sequence reads were collapsed and filtered. Productive Simpson clonality was computed per sample as the square root of Simpson's diversity index over productive rearrangements. In its TCRdb copy, this immuneACCESS table keeps in-frame sequences only and misses some clones. Where compared with another copy, unresolved V genes explain less than half of these, and the others have no known cause. V, J and clone size are those of that table, while D and trimming were read from the DNA. The sample table records around 160,000 clones; over 80% of these occur just once. 10% to 15% of the sample is in the top ten clones.

Enrolling through a virtual design, the prospective study's participants ranged in age from roughly 18 to 95 years and lived across roughly 24 United States geographic areas. To assign participants to cohorts, the prospective study relied on clinical history that participants themselves reported in a screening survey and a study questionnaire. ImmuneRACE Cohort 3 recovered participants were defined by two consecutive negative NP/OP PCR tests, healthcare professional clearance, or symptom resolution. In the prospective study, whole blood, serum and a nasopharyngeal or oropharyngeal swab were collected from each participant by mobile phlebotomists. Additional blood draws and questionnaires over an approximately two-month period could optionally be provided by prospective study participants. Before DNA extraction, blood samples from the prospective study were shipped at room temperature or frozen.

The sample taken for sequencing was PBMCs or T cells enriched from blood (not recorded which). Recombination connected TRBV7-7 to TRBJ1-3; 10 middle bases align to TRBD1. The TCR originated in a woman aged 55-69 years who had recovered from COVID-19. This receptor has the CDR3 CASSSGTGADTIYF. The DNA is TGTGCTAGCAGCTCAGGGACAGGGGCGGACACCATATATTTT.